Listed below are T cell receptor beta chains from one sample, sequenced in a study of naive CD8 T cells in extremely preterm neonates. Clones were sequenced by immunoSEQ multiplex PCR, and TCRdb holds only the in-frame ones, with some missing. The sample lists 5,500 to 9,000 clones, less than 98% occurring once. The specimen sequenced was naive CD8+ T cells from blood. These receptors were obtained from a human donor in good health. Each CDR3 is given with its conserved first and last residue. Each record gives: V gene, D gene, J gene, clone size, CDR3 DNA, CDR3 protein. D genes are given only for firm matches. Only part of the rows carry a size: once, few, many, or a class if the clone is expanded.

TRBV4-2	TRBD2	TRBJ2-1	.	TGTGCCAGCAGCCACGGCGGGGGGGCCTTAGTAGAGCAGTTCTTC	CASSHGGGALVEQFF
TRBV27	.	TRBJ2-1	.	TGTGCCAGCAGTACGATCGGCAATGAGCAGTTCTTC	CASSTIGNEQFF
TRBV15	TRBD1	TRBJ1-2	.	TGTGCCACCAGCAGAGTGACAGGGGGCTATGGCTACACCTTC	CATSRVTGGYGYTF
TRBV7-8	TRBD1	TRBJ2-7	.	TGTGCCAGCAGCTTACCCGGGACAGGGGGGTACGAGCAGTACTTC	CASSLPGTGGYEQYF
TRBV11-1	TRBD2	TRBJ2-1	.	TGTGCCAGCAGCTTAGGGAGCGGGGGGGCCTACAATGAGCAGTTCTTC	CASSLGSGGAYNEQFF
TRBV9	TRBD2	TRBJ2-1	.	TGTGCCAGCAGCGAGAGCGGGGGACAAAACAATGAGCAGTTCTTC	CASSESGGQNNEQFF
TRBV6-5	TRBD1	TRBJ1-2	.	TGTGCCAGCAGTATACAGGGGTCGGATGGCTACACCTTC	CASSIQGSDGYTF
TRBV4-3	TRBD1	TRBJ2-3	.	TGCGCCAGCAGCCAAGACGGGGGGACAGGGAGCACAGATACGCAGTATTTT	CASSQDGGTGSTDTQYF
TRBV19	TRBD1	TRBJ2-5	.	TGTGCCAATCGACAGGGAGTAGGGGAGACCCAGTACTTC	CANRQGVGETQYF
TRBV19	TRBD1	TRBJ1-2	.	TGTGCCAGTAGTTTCGGACAGGGGTATGGCTACACCTTC	CASSFGQGYGYTF
TRBV27	.	TRBJ1-6	.	TGTGCCACCGAATGGGGACGGGGGTGGTTTTCACCCCTCCACTTT	CATEWGRGWFSPLHF
TRBV29-1	TRBD2	TRBJ2-4	.	TGCAGCGTTGTTAGGGGAGGGAGGGGAAACATTCAGTACTTC	CSVVRGGRGNIQYF
TRBV10-3	TRBD1	TRBJ1-6	.	TGTGCCATCAGTGAGTCTGGGGGACAGGGGTTGACACCCCTCCACTTT	CAISESGGQGLTPLHF
TRBV11-2	TRBD1	TRBJ1-5	.	TGTGCCAGCAGCATAGGGACAGGGGGAAATCAGCCCCAGCATTTT	CASSIGTGGNQPQHF
TRBV7-2	.	TRBJ2-3	once	TGTGCCAGCAGCCCCCTTGGACAAGGGGGAAGGGATACGCAGTATTTT	CASSPLGQGGRDTQYF
TRBV4-1	.	TRBJ2-7	once	TGCGCCAGCAGCCTTGCCTTCGGGAGCTCCTACGAGCAGTACTTC	CASSLAFGSSYEQYF
TRBV27	.	TRBJ2-5	.	TGTGCCAGCAGTTTACGGGGGTACCAAGAGACCCAGTACTTC	CASSLRGYQETQYF
TRBV7-3	TRBD1	TRBJ2-5	.	TGTGCCAGCAGTTCCTACAGGGGGGAGACCCAGTACTTC	CASSSYRGETQYF
TRBV7-8	.	TRBJ1-5	.	TGTGCCAGCAGCTTAACGGTTTATAGCAATCAGCCCCAGCATTTT	CASSLTVYSNQPQHF
TRBV19	TRBD2	TRBJ2-5	once	TGTGCCAGTAGTATAGGTAGCGGGGGGGGACAAGAGACCCAGTACTTC	CASSIGSGGGQETQYF
TRBV9	.	TRBJ1-1	.	TGTGCCAGCAGCGCCGTTGCAGGGGTGAACACTGAAGCTTTCTTT	CASSAVAGVNTEAFF
TRBV28	TRBD2	TRBJ2-7	.	TGTGCCAGCAACGGGACTAGCGGGGGGTTCAACTACGAGCAGTACTTC	CASNGTSGGFNYEQYF
TRBV9	TRBD1	TRBJ2-5	.	TGTGCCAGCAGCCCTAGGGACAGGAAGACCCAGTACTTC	CASSPRDRKTQYF
TRBV5-6	TRBD1	TRBJ1-2	once	TGTGCCAGCAGCTTAACGGTGACAGGGAACTATGGCTACACCTTC	CASSLTVTGNYGYTF
TRBV27	TRBD1	TRBJ2-7	.	TGTGCCAGCTGGGGACAGCAGAGCTCCTACGAGCAGTACTTC	CASWGQQSSYEQYF
TRBV30	.	TRBJ1-3	.	TGTGCCTGGAGTGTTCGCTCTGGAAACACCATATATTTT	CAWSVRSGNTIYF
TRBV25-1	.	TRBJ1-4	.	TGTGCCAGCAGTGGAAGACAGGAGGTTAATGAAAAACTGTTTTTT	CASSGRQEVNEKLFF
TRBV4-3	.	TRBJ2-7	.	TGCGCCAGCAGCCAAGCAAGGGCTAGCAGCTACGAGCAGTACTTC	CASSQARASSYEQYF
TRBV2	.	TRBJ2-7	.	TGTGCCAGCACAACATCTTCCTACGAGCAGTACTTC	CASTTSSYEQYF
TRBV19	.	TRBJ2-2	.	TGTGCCAGTAGGGGGGCCCGGGAGCTGTTTTTT	CASRGARELFF
TRBV9	.	TRBJ2-3	.	TGTGCCAGCAGCGAAGGAAGCGGGACAGATACGCAGTATTTT	CASSEGSGTDTQYF
TRBV9	.	TRBJ2-1	.	TGTGCCAGCAGCGCAACCAACAGGGCCCATGAGCAGTTCTTC	CASSATNRAHEQFF
TRBV30	.	TRBJ1-1	.	TGTGCCTGGAGTGAAGCAGGGAGGACTGAAGCTTTCTTT	CAWSEAGRTEAFF